A single sample is the source of the 28 T cell receptor beta chains below, sequenced in a study of blood T cell repertoires in COVID-19 (dated by TCRdb to about 2020). The library came from the immunoSEQ multiplex PCR assay. TCRdb provides this immuneACCESS table in a form limited to in-frame rearrangements. Some clones are lacking; in checked studies, under half of them reflect an unresolved V gene, and why the rest are absent is not known. This sample lists over 200,000 clones; about 88% were detected once. The ten largest clones take up roughly 2% of the sample. The sample comprised peripheral blood. These receptors all stem from a man aged 35-49 years with active or convalescent COVID-19.

The gene calls are TRBV5-1 and TRBJ2-5, with 7 bases that match TRBD1. This CDR3 has 15 residues. Trimming at V came to 4 bases and at J to 3 bases, leaving 9 bases not matched to a gene. Germline values: CDR1 SGHRS, CDR2 YFSETQ. The CDR3 DNA reads TGCGCCAGCAGCCTCGGGACAGTAAACGAAGAGACCCAGTACTTC. Protein product: CASSLGTVNEETQYF.

The chain carries TRBV25-1 and TRBJ1-6; D is unresolved. The CDR3 length is 15 residues. Trimming cost V 4 bases and J 7 bases, with 14 bases left between them. Germline V gives CDR1 MGHDK, CDR2 SYGVNS. DNA of the CDR3: TGTGCCAGCAGTGGAGGACTGGAAGGAAATTCACCCCTCCACTTT. Encoded protein: CASSGGLEGNSPLHF.

The gene calls are TRBV7-3 and TRBJ2-2; D is possibly TRBD2 (6 bases). CDR3 length: 15 amino acids. Germline V gives CDR1 SGHTA, CDR2 FQGTGA. V was shortened by 2 bases and J by 4 bases, with 11 bases between the two germline ends. CDR3 amino acids: CASSLRRGGTGELFF. As DNA, the CDR3 is TGTGCCAGCAGCTTACGGAGGGGAGGCACCGGGGAGCTGTTTTTT.

There are a few counts of this clone. The V call is TRBV3-1 (or the pseudogene TRBV3-2), the J call TRBJ1-2; D is ambiguous. From germline, CDR1 is LGHDT and CDR2 YNNKEL (reference sequence). This CDR3 spans 13 amino acids. The V gene lost 2 bases and the J gene lost 2 bases, with 6 bases spanning the gap. The CDR3 DNA reads TGTGCCAGCAGCCAACTACAGAACTATGGCTACACCTTC. As protein: CASSQLQNYGYTF.

Concerning this clone: Other DNA sequences within the sample encode an identical CDR3. The chain uses TRBV3-1 (or the pseudogene TRBV3-2) and TRBJ2-2; 8 bases align to TRBD1. This CDR3 has 15 amino acids. With V trimmed by 3 bases and J by 2 bases, 2 bases remained unmatched. Germline CDR1 is LGHDT and CDR2 is YNNKEL (reference sequence). In DNA, the CDR3 is TGTGCCAGCAGCCAGGGACAGGAAAACACCGGGGAGCTGTTTTTT. This codes for CASSQGQENTGELFF.

The chain joins TRBV4-1 to TRBJ1-5, with 7 bases matching TRBD1. With V trimmed by 8 bases and J by 4 bases, 2 bases remained unmatched. Germline V CDR1 and CDR2: MGHRA, YSYEKL. This CDR3 has 12 amino acids. DNA of the CDR3: TGCGCCAGCGGGACAGTAAATCAGCCCCAGCATTTT. Protein product: CASGTVNQPQHF.

This clone has more than one count but fewer than ten. The V gene is TRBV5-1, the J gene TRBJ1-1; TRBD1 matches at 8 bases. Losses at the gene ends were 4 bases for V and 5 bases for J; bases not matched to a gene: 4. The germline gives CDR1 SGHRS, CDR2 YFSETQ. There are 13 residues in the CDR3. The CDR3 DNA reads as TGCGCCAGCAGCGTAGGACAGGGTACTGAAGCTTTCTTT. Amino acid sequence: CASSVGQGTEAFF. Filled out from reference TRBV5-1 and TRBJ1-1, the complete variable domain reads KAGVTQTPRYLIKTRGQQVTLSCSPISGHRSVSWYQQTPGQGLQFLFEYFSETQRNKGNFPGRFSGRQFSNSRSEMNVSTLELGDSALYLCASSVGQGTEAFFGQGTRLTVV.

V and J are TRBV28 and TRBJ2-2; TRBD2 agrees at 9 bases. The V gene's germline CDR1 is MDHEN and CDR2 SYDVKM. V shed 2 bases and J 3 bases; nucleotides not matched to a gene: 10. The CDR3 runs 18 residues. The CDR3 loop reads CASSLQTGTSSHTGELFF. Written as DNA, the CDR3 is TGTGCCAGCAGTTTACAGACCGGGACTAGCTCGCACACCGGGGAGCTGTTTTTT.

The chain couples TRBV15 to TRBJ1-6; D is perhaps TRBD1 (6 bases). The germline gives CDR1 LNHNV, CDR2 YYDKDF (reference sequence). This CDR3 is 18 amino acids long. Trimming shortened V by 1 base and J by 0 bases, and 13 bases separated the two germline ends. CDR3 sequence reads: CATSRGRGGGSYNSPLHF. The CDR3 DNA follows: TGTGCCACCAGCAGAGGCCGGGGAGGGGGCTCCTATAATTCACCCCTCCACTTT.

This chain links TRBV15 with TRBJ2-1, with D possibly TRBD2 on 6 matching bases. The germline V gene encodes CDR1 LNHNV and CDR2 YYDKDF (reference sequence). Trimming pared 4 bases from V and 8 bases from J, leaving 21 bases between. The CDR3 consists of 16 residues. CDR3 nucleotides: TGTGCCACCAGCACCGGGACTTCCCCCATCTTCGATGAGCAGTTCTTC. It specifies CATSTGTSPIFDEQFF.

This clone was picked up one time. The chain couples TRBV27 to TRBJ1-5; tentative D call: TRBD1 (5 bases). The CDR3 runs to 13 residues. Per germline, CDR1 MNHEY and CDR2 SMNVEV (reference sequence). Trimming took 5 bases from V and 5 from J, leaving 10 bases between them. The CDR3 region is CASSKWGDQPQHF. Written as DNA, the CDR3 is TGTGCCAGCAGTAAGTGGGGCGATCAGCCCCAGCATTTT.

The genes are TRBV28 and TRBJ1-2; TRBD1 matches at 9 bases. The CDR3 is made up of 13 amino acids. Losses at the gene ends were 2 bases for V and 8 bases for J; bases not matched to a gene: 3. Germline values: CDR1 MDHEN, CDR2 SYDVKM. The DNA for the CDR3 is TGTGCCAGCAGTTTACTTGACAGGGGGGGCTACACCTTC. The encoded protein is CASSLLDRGGYTF.

The chain recombines TRBV19 with TRBJ1-1, with TRBD1 identical over 11 bases. V lost 7 bases to trimming and J lost 5 bases; unmatched junction nucleotides: 6. CDR1 and CDR2 (germline): LNHDA, SQIVND (reference sequence). CDR3 length: 14 residues. CDR3 DNA sequence: TGTGCCAGTACGGACAGGGGGCTAGAGACTGAAGCTTTCTTT. As protein: CASTDRGLETEAFF. Full variable domain (missing parts from reference TRBV19 and TRBJ1-1): DGGITQSPKYLFRKEGQNVTLSCEQNLNHDAMYWYRQDPGQGLRLIYYSQIVNDFQKGDIAEGYSVSREKKESFPLTVTSAQKNPTAFYLCASTDRGLETEAFFGQGTRLTVV.

The chain links TRBV5-1 to TRBJ2-3, with a tentative D call TRBD2 (5 bases). Trimming cost V 2 bases and J 2 bases, with 9 bases left between them. CDR3 length equals 14 residues. The germline V gene has CDR1 SGHRS and CDR2 YFSETQ. The CDR3 DNA reads TGCGCCAGCAGCTTAGATAGCGACACAGATACGCAGTATTTT. Translated, it gives CASSLDSDTDTQYF.

This rearrangement joins TRBV6-5 to TRBJ1-2, with 9 positions matching TRBD1. The length of the CDR3 is 14 residues. Germline lookup yields CDR1 MNHEY and CDR2 SVGAGI. V lost 6 bases and J lost 8; bases outside the gene matches: 10. CDR3 bases: TGTGCCAGCAGGCACCGGGACAGGGTGGGAGGCTACACCTTC. Translating it yields CASRHRDRVGGYTF.

V and J are TRBV27 and TRBJ1-2, with a tentative D call TRBD1 (6 bases). This CDR3 is built from 18 residues. Germline V gene data show CDR1 as MNHEY and CDR2 as SMNVEV (reference sequence). The V and J ends lost 4 bases and 3 bases respectively, with 24 bases between them. For the CDR3, the DNA is TGTGCCAGCAGTTCCCTCGGACAGCCTTACCTACCTCACTATGGCTACACCTTC. Encoded protein: CASSSLGQPYLPHYGYTF.

J is TRBJ2-5 and V is TRBV2; possibly TRBD1 for D (5 bases). Germline CDR1 and CDR2: SNHLY and FYNNEI. V dropped 3 bases and J dropped 1 base, with 12 bases sitting between them. CDR3 length equals 15 residues. CDR3 loop: CASSDRTSSQETQYF. CDR3 bases: TGTGCCAGCAGTGACCGGACATCGAGCCAAGAGACCCAGTACTTC.

This chain connects TRBV28 to TRBJ1-5; weak D call: TRBD1 (6 bases). CDR3 length equals 15 residues. Trimming removed 6 bases from V and 3 bases from J, with 15 bases in between. CDR1 is MDHEN, CDR2 SYDVKM, per germline. The CDR3 nucleotides are TGTGCCAGCAGAGGGGGAGGGCTAAACAATCAGCCCCAGCATTTT. Its translation: CASRGGGLNNQPQHF.

Details on this clone: Other DNA sequences in the same sample also yield this CDR3. The rearrangement joins TRBV6-5 to TRBJ1-5; possibly TRBD1 for D (6 bases). Germline V gene data show CDR1 as MNHEY and CDR2 as SVGAGI. V was cut by 3 bases and J by 4 bases, with 7 bases left in between. The CDR3 consists of 13 residues. The CDR3 reads CASSYRGNQPQHF. CDR3 nucleotides: TGTGCCAGCAGTTATAGGGGGAATCAGCCCCAGCATTTT.

This clone was found a few times. This sequence joins TRBV9 and TRBJ1-1; D unresolved. CDR1 SGDLS and CDR2 YYNGEE come from the germline V gene. Trimming removed 1 base at V and 1 base at J, with 8 bases between. The CDR3 length is 14 residues. In DNA form, the CDR3 reads TGTGCCAGCAGCGTAAGACAAGCGAACACTGAAGCTTTCTTT. Its protein is CASSVRQANTEAFF.

The chain links TRBV5-4 to TRBJ2-1; 10 positions agree with TRBD2. V shed 4 bases, J shed 3 bases, and the junction held 4 bases outside the gene matches. Germline CDR1 is SGHNT and CDR2 is YYREEE (reference sequence). The CDR3 has 15 residues. The CDR3 DNA reads TGTGCCAGCAGCCTTAGCGGGGGGAACTACAATGAGCAGTTCTTC. Translating it yields CASSLSGGNYNEQFF.

The CDR3 DNA is TGTGCCAGCAGTGAAGTAAGGGGATCAAATCAGCCCCAGCATTTT. Its protein product is CASSEVRGSNQPQHF. The chain recombines TRBV2 with TRBJ1-5; possibly TRBD1 for D (5 bases). The CDR3 length is 15 residues. From germline, CDR1 is SNHLY and CDR2 FYNNEI. The V gene lost 1 base and the J gene lost 4 bases, with 11 bases spanning the gap.

The V and J genes are TRBV5-1 and TRBJ2-7; TRBD2 agrees at 11 bases. The V and J ends lost 2 bases and 2 bases, in that order; junction bases with no gene match: 12. The CDR3 is 18 amino acids. CDR1 and CDR2 (germline): SGHRS, YFSETQ. This CDR3 is CASSFGQGTSGSPYEQYF. The CDR3 region has the DNA TGCGCCAGCAGCTTTGGACAGGGAACTAGCGGGAGTCCCTACGAGCAGTACTTC.

This chain uses TRBV28 with TRBJ1-2; tentative D call: TRBD1 (6 bases). The CDR3 covers 14 residues. The germline CDR1 and CDR2 sequences are MDHEN and SYDVKM. Trimming left V 2 bases short and J 4 bases short, with 11 bases between. The CDR3 DNA reads TGTGCCAGCAGTTTAGCGGGGGCGTCCTATGGCTACACCTTC. It encodes CASSLAGASYGYTF.

The gene calls are TRBV12-5 and TRBJ1-2, with 9 bases matching TRBD1. From germline, CDR1 is LGHNT and CDR2 FRNRAP. The CDR3 length is 14 residues. The ends lost 6 bases at V and 6 bases at J; junction bases unmatched: 8. The CDR3, as DNA: TGTGCTAGTGGACGAGGGACAGGGAAAGATGGCTACACCTTC. This sequence encodes CASGRGTGKDGYTF.

V and J are TRBV27 and TRBJ1-1, with D perhaps matching TRBD1 (5 bases). From germline, CDR1 is MNHEY and CDR2 SMNVEV (reference sequence). Trimming shortened V by 3 bases and J by 5 bases, and 16 bases separated the two germline ends. There are 15 residues in the CDR3. The CDR3 is CASSFLPGMGTEAFF. CDR3 DNA: TGTGCCAGCAGTTTCTTACCAGGGATGGGTACTGAAGCTTTCTTT.

CDR3 sequence: CASSLGADFSNQPQHF. The CDR3, as DNA: TGTGCCAGCAGTTTGGGGGCAGATTTTAGCAATCAGCCCCAGCATTTT. The V call is TRBV2, the J call TRBJ1-5, with D perhaps matching TRBD1 (6 bases). The CDR3 runs 16 residues. V was clipped by 5 bases and J by 0 bases, with 14 bases between them. CDR1 and CDR2 (germline): SNHLY, FYNNEI.

The chain has TRBV10-2 and TRBJ2-3, with TRBD2 matching over 10 bases. Germline-derived CDR1 and CDR2 are WSHSY and SAAADI. Unmatched junction bases numbered 3, after V lost 3 bases and J lost 3 bases. This CDR3 is built from 15 residues. The CDR3 region has the DNA TGCGCCAGCAGTGATATGGGACTAGCGACAGATACGCAGTATTTT. It specifies CASSDMGLATDTQYF.